These 20 T cell receptor beta chains originate from one sample sequenced in a study of T cell repertoires in aging, cancer and after chemotherapy. Amplification of TCR beta used genomic DNA extracted from peripheral blood. TRB rearrangements spanning V, D and J were amplified using mixed TRB-A/B primers. In TCRdb, the multiplex PCR reads were re-called with MiXCR into one record per CDR3 protein. The table records about 2,200 distinct CDR3 sequences, 20% to 30% of them present only once. Sequenced sample: blood. The receptors originated from a human donor with a solid tumor.

By frequency in the sample, this clonotype is medium-sized (0.01 to 0.1%). V and J are TRBV5-6 and TRBJ2-5; D may be TRBD1 (6 bases). The CDR3 consists of 15 residues. V lost 2 bases, J lost 2 bases, and 13 bases lay in between. Per the germline V gene, CDR1 is SGHDT and CDR2 is YYEEEE. The CDR3 DNA sequence: TGTGCCAGCAGCTTTTTCCCAGGGGAACAAGAGACCCAGTACTTC. This gives the protein CASSFFPGEQETQYF.

This clonotype is medium-sized (0.01 to 0.1%) within its sample. The gene calls are TRBV14 and TRBJ1-4; the D is unclear. The ends were cut back, 2 bases at V and 8 bases at J, with 12 bases in the middle. The germline V gene has CDR1 SGHDN and CDR2 FVKESK. The CDR3 is made up of 14 amino acids. Here the CDR3 reads CASSQNQVREKLFF. The CDR3, as DNA: TGTGCCAGCAGCCAAAACCAGGTACGAGAAAAACTGTTTTTT.

This clonotype rates as large. The rearrangement uses TRBV29-1 and TRBJ1-5; D may be TRBD1 (5 bases). The CDR3 extends over 13 amino acids. The V end lost 7 bases, the J end lost 5 bases, and 15 bases lay between the germline ends. Germline CDR1 is SQVTM and CDR2 is ANQGSEA. The CDR3 protein is CSGSQGSDQPQHF. The CDR3 DNA is TGCAGCGGCAGTCAGGGAAGCGATCAGCCCCAGCATTTT.

The chain carries TRBV5-4 and TRBJ1-1; D is uncertain. This CDR3 is 12 amino acids long. V was pared by 4 bases and J by 7 bases, with 11 bases between. CDR1 and CDR2 from the germline V gene are SGHNT and YYREEE (reference sequence). The CDR3 nucleotides read TGTGCCAGCAGCCCCGGATGGGATGAAGCTTTCTTT. Translating it yields CASSPGWDEAFF.

By proportion, this clonotype is medium-sized (0.01 to 0.1%). V usage is TRBV6-2 or TRBV6-3 and J usage is TRBJ2-7, with 7 nucleotides matching TRBD1. The V segment lost 4 bases and the J segment 4 bases; nucleotides outside the gene matches: 4. Germline CDR1 and CDR2: MNHEY and SVGEGT. This CDR3 contains 13 residues. CDR3 in amino acids: CASSSLTGYEQYF. The CDR3 nucleotides are TGTGCCAGCAGTTCACTGACAGGGTACGAGCAGTACTTC.

This clonotype is medium-sized in the sample. This chain links TRBV6-6 with TRBJ2-7; no definite D call. Trimming stripped 3 bases from V and 6 bases from J, with 9 bases between. CDR1 MNHNY and CDR2 SVGAGI come from the germline V gene (reference sequence). The CDR3 has 12 residues. CDR3 sequence reads: CASSYSSGEQYF. The CDR3 nucleotides read TGTGCCAGCAGTTATTCTAGTGGCGAGCAGTACTTC.

On this clonotype: With a much larger clone just one base away, this may be a read error. This chain connects TRBV6-2 or TRBV6-3 to TRBJ2-3; D call uncertain. This CDR3 is built from 14 residues. Germline V gene data show CDR1 as MNHEY and CDR2 as SVGEGT. The germline V and J ends were trimmed by 9 bases and 8 bases, with 21 bases remaining between them. CDR3 amino acids: CARRAGSEASTQYF. The DNA for the CDR3 is TGTGCCAGAAGGGCCGGATCCGAGGCATCTACGCAGTATTTT.

This clonotype counts as medium-sized. The rearrangement links TRBV19 to TRBJ2-7; TRBD1 matches at 9 bases. The CDR3 covers 14 residues. Per the germline V gene, CDR1 is LNHDA and CDR2 is SQIVND (reference sequence). Trimming at V came to 6 bases and at J to 4 bases, leaving 7 bases not matched to a gene. The CDR3 loop reads CASRTGTGPYEQYF. The CDR3 DNA reads TGTGCCAGTAGGACCGGGACAGGGCCTTACGAGCAGTACTTC.

The DNA for the CDR3 is TGCGCCAGCAGCCTGCACAGGGGAGAGACCCAGTACTTC. It yields the protein CASSLHRGETQYF. The chain couples TRBV4-3 to TRBJ2-5; 7 bases are a match to TRBD1. The CDR3 runs 13 residues. V lost 4 bases, J lost 4 bases, and 3 bases stayed unmatched. Germline V gene data show CDR1 as LGHNA and CDR2 as YSLEER.

This clonotype was found a few times. This rearrangement joins TRBV7-9 to TRBJ2-3, with D perhaps matching TRBD2 (6 bases). CDR1 and CDR2 from the germline V gene are SEHNR and FQNEAQ (reference sequence). Trimming shortened V by 3 bases and J by 0 bases, and 10 bases separated the two germline ends. This CDR3 contains 15 residues. As DNA, the CDR3 is TGTGCCAGCAGCTTTAGCGGATCTAGCACAGATACGCAGTATTTT. It encodes CASSFSGSSTDTQYF.

Relative to its sample, this clonotype is medium-sized. V usage is TRBV18 and J usage is TRBJ2-5; 13 nucleotides match TRBD2. This CDR3 is built from 16 residues. Looked up from germline, CDR1 is KGHSH and CDR2 is LQKENI. V was clipped by 2 bases and J by 4 bases; unmatched bases: 4. The CDR3 here is CASSPTSGGAAETQYF. CDR3 bases: TGTGCCAGCTCACCAACTAGCGGGGGGGCCGCAGAGACCCAGTACTTC.

This clonotype ranks as medium-sized. The chain combines TRBV7-2 with TRBJ2-3, with D unresolved. In germline, CDR1 is SGHTA, CDR2 FQGNSA. Trimming pared 4 bases from V and 1 base from J, leaving 6 bases between. The CDR3 spans 13 residues. This chain's CDR3 is CASSSGGTDTQYF. The CDR3 region has the DNA TGTGCCAGCAGCTCCGGAGGCACAGATACGCAGTATTTT.

This clonotype was seen more than once but under ten times. The rearrangement links TRBV6-2 or TRBV6-3 to TRBJ1-5; D perhaps matches TRBD1 (5 bases). CDR3 length: 15 residues. V gave up 7 bases and J gave up 0 bases, with 13 bases separating them. Germline V CDR1 and CDR2: MNHEY, SVGEGT. CDR3 in amino acids: CASTGSVDSNQPQHF. The CDR3 DNA sequence: TGTGCCAGCACAGGGTCCGTTGATAGCAATCAGCCCCAGCATTTT.

Judged by abundance, this clonotype is medium-sized. The genes are TRBV15 and TRBJ2-3, with 9 bases identical to TRBD2. The V segment lost 3 bases and the J segment 5 bases; nucleotides outside the gene matches: 15. The CDR3 covers 18 residues. Looked up from germline, CDR1 is LNHNV and CDR2 is YYDKDF (reference sequence). The CDR3 is CATSRDDFGGGARDTQYF. The CDR3 region has the DNA TGTGCCACCAGCAGGGACGACTTCGGCGGGGGGGCCCGAGATACGCAGTATTTT.

This clonotype qualifies as medium-sized (0.01 to 0.1%). The chain carries TRBV30 and TRBJ1-5; no clear D. Germline values: CDR1 GTSNPN, CDR2 SVGIG (reference sequence). This CDR3 spans 14 amino acids. Trimming took 2 bases from V and 4 from J, leaving 12 bases between them. Here the CDR3 DNA reads TGTGCCTGGAGTAAGGGTGAGAGGAATCAGCCCCAGCATTTT. It specifies CAWSKGERNQPQHF.

In its sample, this clonotype ranks as medium-sized. The chain uses TRBV5-5 and TRBJ2-3; 7 positions agree with TRBD1. Trimming at V came to 6 bases and at J to 3 bases, leaving 7 bases not matched to a gene. Germline V gene data show CDR1 as SGHKS and CDR2 as YYEKEE (reference sequence). The CDR3 is 14 amino acids. CDR3 residues: CASIHRGWTDTQYF. CDR3 sequence (DNA): TGTGCCAGCATCCACAGGGGCTGGACAGATACGCAGTATTTT.

This clonotype is labeled medium-sized (0.01 to 0.1%). CDR3 DNA sequence: TGTGCCACCCTACCCCTTCGCTCCTATAATTCACCCCTCCACTTT. Translation gives CATLPLRSYNSPLHF. V usage is TRBV6-1 and J usage is TRBJ1-6; D gene uncertain. The CDR3 runs to 15 residues. CDR1 is MNHNS and CDR2 is SASEGT in the germline V gene. V was cut by 10 bases and J by 0 bases, with 13 bases left in between.

This chain links TRBV12-3 or TRBV12-4 with TRBJ2-5; 8 bases are a match to TRBD2. The junction had 3 bases not matched to a gene; V was cut back by 1 base and J by 5 bases. The CDR3 runs to 14 residues. The CDR3 DNA sequence: TGTGCCAGCAGTTTAGGCGGGGGGCTGGAGACCCAGTACTTC. Protein product: CASSLGGGLETQYF.

The V call is TRBV30, the J call TRBJ1-6; D unclear. Germline V gene sequence: CDR1 GTSNPN, CDR2 SVGIG (reference sequence). Between the trimmed V and J ends, which lost 4 bases and 3 bases, there was a span of 7 bases. The CDR3 contains 13 residues. This CDR3 is CAWKGGYNSPLHF. For the CDR3, the DNA is TGTGCCTGGAAGGGCGGCTATAATTCACCCCTCCACTTT.

This clonotype was found a few times. This sequence joins TRBV10-3 and TRBJ1-2, with D maybe TRBD1 (5 bases). The CDR3 loop spans 13 amino acids. V lost 6 bases, J lost 6 bases, and 14 bases lay in between. CDR1 and CDR2 from the germline V gene are ENHRY and SYGVKD. Here the CDR3 reads CAISSMTENGYTF. CDR3 in DNA: TGTGCCATCAGCTCGATGACAGAGAATGGCTACACCTTC.